The clone carrying this T cell receptor beta chain was counted a few times. Its antigen is currently unknown. The data originate from a study of identical twins. Notes on the study in general: Shared out-of-frame alpha sequences (those common to twins) showed excess low generation probability.

From the 5' RACE reads, TCRdb called clonotypes with MiXCR, one entry per CDR3 protein. This sample has 690,000 or so distinct CDR3 sequences; less than 7% occur once, and the top ten carry about 1.8%. With 8 bases clipped from V and 4 bases from J, the junction kept 11 bases outside the gene matches. The CDR3 is 14 amino acids. Germline V gives CDR1 SQVTM, CDR2 ANQGSEA. Healthy Caucasians supplied all donations. The rearrangement joins TRBV29-1 to TRBJ2-1; 7 bases align to TRBD1. Sequencing was done on a sample of naive T cells sorted from blood. The TCR was taken from a man between 18 and 29 years old in good health. This CDR3 is CSLQGTANYNEQFF. The CDR3 DNA follows: TGCAGCCTCCAAGGGACAGCAAATTACAATGAGCAGTTCTTC.